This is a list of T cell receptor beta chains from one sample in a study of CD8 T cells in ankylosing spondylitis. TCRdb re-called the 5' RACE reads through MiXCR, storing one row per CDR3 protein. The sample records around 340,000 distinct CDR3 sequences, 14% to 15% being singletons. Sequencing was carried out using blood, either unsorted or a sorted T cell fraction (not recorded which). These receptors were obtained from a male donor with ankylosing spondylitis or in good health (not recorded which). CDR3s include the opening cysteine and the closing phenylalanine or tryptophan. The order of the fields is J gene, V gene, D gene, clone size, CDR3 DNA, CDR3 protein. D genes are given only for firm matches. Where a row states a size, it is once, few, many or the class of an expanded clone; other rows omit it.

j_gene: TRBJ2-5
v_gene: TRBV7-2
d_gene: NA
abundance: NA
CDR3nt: TGTGCCAGCAGCACGGACGGACTCGCGGGGGAGACCCAGTACTTC
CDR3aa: CASSTDGLAGETQYF

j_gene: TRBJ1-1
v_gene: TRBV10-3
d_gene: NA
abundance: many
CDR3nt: TGTGCCATCACCGCCGGGGTGAACACTGAAGCTTTCTTT
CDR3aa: CAITAGVNTEAFF

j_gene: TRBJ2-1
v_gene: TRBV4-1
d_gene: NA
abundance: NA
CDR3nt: TGCGCCAGCAGCCGCGGTCACTCCGCCTCCTACAATGAGCAGTTCTTC
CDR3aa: CASSRGHSASYNEQFF

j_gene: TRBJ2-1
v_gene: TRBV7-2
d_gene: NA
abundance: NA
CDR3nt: TGTGCCAGCAGCATAGCTAGCGTTGGGGGCAATGAGCAGTTCTTC
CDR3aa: CASSIASVGGNEQFF

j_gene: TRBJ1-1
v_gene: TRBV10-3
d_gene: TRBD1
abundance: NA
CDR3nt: TGTGCCATCAGTGAGTCGACAGGGGACGCTTTCTTT
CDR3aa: CAISESTGDAFF

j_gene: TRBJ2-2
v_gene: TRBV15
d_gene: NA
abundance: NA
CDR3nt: TGTGCCACCAAATGGGGCAAGGGTACCGGGGAGCTGTTTTTT
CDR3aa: CATKWGKGTGELFF

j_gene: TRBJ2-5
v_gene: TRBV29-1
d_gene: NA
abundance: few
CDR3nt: TGCAGCGCTGGGGGCAGGGTGGGAGAGACCCAGTACTTC
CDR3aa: CSAGGRVGETQYF

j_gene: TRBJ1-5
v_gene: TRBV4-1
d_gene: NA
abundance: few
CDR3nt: TGCGCCAGCGGCGGCAACAATCAGCCCCAGCATTTT
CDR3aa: CASGGNNQPQHF

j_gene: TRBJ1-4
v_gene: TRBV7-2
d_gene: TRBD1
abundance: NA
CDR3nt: TGTGCCAGCAGCCCCGGGACAGGGGGTGTCGGAAAACTGTTTTTT
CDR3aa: CASSPGTGGVGKLFF

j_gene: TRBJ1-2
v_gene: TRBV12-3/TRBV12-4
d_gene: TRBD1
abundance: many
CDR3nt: TGTGCCAGCGGCCCTAAGGGGGCAAGAGCTAACTATGGCTACACCTTC
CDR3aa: CASGPKGARANYGYTF

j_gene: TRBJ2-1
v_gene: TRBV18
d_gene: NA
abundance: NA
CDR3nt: TGTGCCAGCTCACCGGCTTCAGCGGGTTTCTACGATGAGCAGTTCTTC
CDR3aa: CASSPASAGFYDEQFF

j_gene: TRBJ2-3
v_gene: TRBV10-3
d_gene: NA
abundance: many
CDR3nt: TGTGCCATCAGTGAGACAGGCTATACGCAGTATTTT
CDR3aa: CAISETGYTQYF

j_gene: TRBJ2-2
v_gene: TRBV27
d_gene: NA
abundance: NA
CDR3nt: TGTGCCAGCAGTCTCACCAGGACCACCGGGGAGCTGTTTTTT
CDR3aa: CASSLTRTTGELFF

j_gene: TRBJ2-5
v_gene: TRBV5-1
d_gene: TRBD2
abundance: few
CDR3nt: TGCGCCAGCAGCTCTGGACTAGCCCTCCAAGAGACCCAGTACTTC
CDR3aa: CASSSGLALQETQYF

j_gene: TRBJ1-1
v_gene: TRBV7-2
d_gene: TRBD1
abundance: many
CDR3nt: TGTGCCAGCAGAGTTCAGGGGGGGACTGAAGCTTTCTTT
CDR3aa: CASRVQGGTEAFF

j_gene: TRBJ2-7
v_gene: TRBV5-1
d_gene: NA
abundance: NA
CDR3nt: TGCGCCAGCAGCTTGGGGGCAGTCAGCTCCCACGAGCAGTACTTC
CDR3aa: CASSLGAVSSHEQYF

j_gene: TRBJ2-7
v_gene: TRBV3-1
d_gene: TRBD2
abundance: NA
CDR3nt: TGTGCCAGCAGCCAGGGGGGGACTAGCGGCTACGAGCAGTACTTC
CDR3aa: CASSQGGTSGYEQYF

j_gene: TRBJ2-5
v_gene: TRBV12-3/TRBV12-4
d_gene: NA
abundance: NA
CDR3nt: TGTGCCAGAAGAGACGCCCCGGCGGAGACCCAGTACTTC
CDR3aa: CARRDAPAETQYF

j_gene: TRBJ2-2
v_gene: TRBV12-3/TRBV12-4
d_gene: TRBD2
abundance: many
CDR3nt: TGTGCCAGCAGTTTAGGAGAATGGCAACTAGCGGAGGGAGCCTACACCGGGGAGCTGTTTTTT
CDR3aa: CASSLGEWQLAEGAYTGELFF

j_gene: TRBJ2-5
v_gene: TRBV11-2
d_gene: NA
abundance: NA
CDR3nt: TGTGCCAGCAGCTCCGACGTACAAGAGACCCAGTACTTC
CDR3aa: CASSSDVQETQYF

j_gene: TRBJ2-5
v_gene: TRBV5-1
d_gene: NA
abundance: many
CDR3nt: TGCGCCAGCAGTTCCGATCAGACCCGGGAGACCCAGTACTTC
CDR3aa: CASSSDQTRETQYF

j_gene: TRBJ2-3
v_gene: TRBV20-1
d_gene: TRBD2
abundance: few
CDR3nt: TGCAGTGCTCCGAGCGGGGGGGGGCCCACAGATACGCAGTATTTT
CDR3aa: CSAPSGGGPTDTQYF

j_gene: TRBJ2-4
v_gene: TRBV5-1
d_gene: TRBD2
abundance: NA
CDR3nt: TGCGCCAGCAGCTTGGGAGGCCTAGCGGAAAACATTCAGTACTTC
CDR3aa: CASSLGGLAENIQYF

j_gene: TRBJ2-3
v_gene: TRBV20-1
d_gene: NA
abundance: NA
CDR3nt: TGCAGTGCTAGAGACGGTGGGCGGGGGCCCACAGATACGCAGTATTTT
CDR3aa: CSARDGGRGPTDTQYF

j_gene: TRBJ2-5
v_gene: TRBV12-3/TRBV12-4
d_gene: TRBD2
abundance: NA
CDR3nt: TGTGCCAGCAGCCCAGGGACTAGAATCCAAGAGACCCAGTACTTC
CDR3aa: CASSPGTRIQETQYF

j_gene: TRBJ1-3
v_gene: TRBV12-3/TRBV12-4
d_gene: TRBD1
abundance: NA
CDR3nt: TGTGCCAGCAGTTTAGGGACAGGGGGCTTTCGCTCTGGAAACACCATATATTTT
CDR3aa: CASSLGTGGFRSGNTIYF

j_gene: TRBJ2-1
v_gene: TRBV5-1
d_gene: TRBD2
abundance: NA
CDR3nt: TGCGCCAGCAGCCAGACTAGCGGGGGCCCGGAGCAGTTCTTC
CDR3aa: CASSQTSGGPEQFF

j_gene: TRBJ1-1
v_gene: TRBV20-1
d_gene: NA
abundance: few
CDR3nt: TGCAGTGCTACCCCCGGGACGTTGAACACTGAAGCTTTCTTT
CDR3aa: CSATPGTLNTEAFF

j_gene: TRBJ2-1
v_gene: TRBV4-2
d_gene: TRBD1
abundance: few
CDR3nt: TGTGCCAGCAGCCAAGGGGGGACAGTGCTAAATGAGCAGTTCTTC
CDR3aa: CASSQGGTVLNEQFF

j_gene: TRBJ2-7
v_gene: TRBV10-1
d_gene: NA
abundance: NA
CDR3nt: TGCGCCAGCAGTGACCCAGACTCCTACGAGCAGTACTTC
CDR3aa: CASSDPDSYEQYF

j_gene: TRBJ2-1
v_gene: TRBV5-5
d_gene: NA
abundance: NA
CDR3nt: TGTGCCAGCAGCTTGGTAGCTAACTCCTACAATGAGCAGTTCTTC
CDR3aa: CASSLVANSYNEQFF

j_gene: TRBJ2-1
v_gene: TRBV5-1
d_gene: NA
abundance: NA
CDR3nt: TGCGCCAGCAGCTTGGGACCGACAAGCTCCTACAATGAGCAGTTCTTC
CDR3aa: CASSLGPTSSYNEQFF

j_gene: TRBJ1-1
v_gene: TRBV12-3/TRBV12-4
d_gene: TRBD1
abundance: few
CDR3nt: TGTGCCAGCAGTTTAGCGACAGGGGGGAACACTGAAGCTTTCTTT
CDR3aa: CASSLATGGNTEAFF

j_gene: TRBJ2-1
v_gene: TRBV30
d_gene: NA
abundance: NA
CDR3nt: TGTGCCTGGAGTGTACGGTCCGCTCAGGAAGAAATGATCTTC
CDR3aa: CAWSVRSAQEEMIF

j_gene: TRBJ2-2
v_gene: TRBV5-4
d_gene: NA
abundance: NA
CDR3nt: TGTGCCAGCGGGGTGATCGGGGAGCTGTTTTTT
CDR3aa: CASGVIGELFF

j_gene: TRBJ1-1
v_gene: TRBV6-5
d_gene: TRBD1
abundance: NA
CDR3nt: TGTGCCAGCAGTTTTCAAACAGGGGTTGGTGAAGCTTTCTTT
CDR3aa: CASSFQTGVGEAFF

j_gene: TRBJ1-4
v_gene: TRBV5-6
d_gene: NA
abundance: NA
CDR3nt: TGTGCCAGCACCACGACAGATTTTGCAACTAATGAAAAACTGTTTTTT
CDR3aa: CASTTTDFATNEKLFF

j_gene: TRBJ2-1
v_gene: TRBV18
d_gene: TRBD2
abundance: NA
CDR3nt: TGTGCCAGCTCACTCCAACTAGCGGGCTCCTACAATGAGCAGTTCTTC
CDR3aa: CASSLQLAGSYNEQFF

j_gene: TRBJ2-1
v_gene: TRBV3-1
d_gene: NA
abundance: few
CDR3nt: TGTGCCAGCAGCCACCCGATGGGGTATGAGCAGTTCTTC
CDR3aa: CASSHPMGYEQFF

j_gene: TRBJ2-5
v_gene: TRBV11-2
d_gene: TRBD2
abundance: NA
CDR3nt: TGTGCCAGCAGCTTAATAGCGGGGGGCCAAGAGACCCAGTACTTC
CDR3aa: CASSLIAGGQETQYF

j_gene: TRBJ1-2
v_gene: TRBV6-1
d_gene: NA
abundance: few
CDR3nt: TGTGCCAGCAGGCTTCGGACAGCCCAGGACTATGGCTACACCTTC
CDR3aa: CASRLRTAQDYGYTF

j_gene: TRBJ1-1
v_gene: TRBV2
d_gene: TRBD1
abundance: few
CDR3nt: TGTGCCAGCAGTGGAAGGACAGGTGGAGTGATGACTGAAGCTTTCTTT
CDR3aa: CASSGRTGGVMTEAFF

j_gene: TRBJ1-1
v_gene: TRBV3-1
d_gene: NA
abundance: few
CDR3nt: TGTGCCAGCAGCCTCAGCGGGGCGAACACTGAAGCTTTCTTT
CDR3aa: CASSLSGANTEAFF

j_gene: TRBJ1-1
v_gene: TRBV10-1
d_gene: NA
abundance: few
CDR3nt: TGCGCCAGCAGCGGGACTCCGACCACTGAAGCTTTCTTT
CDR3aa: CASSGTPTTEAFF

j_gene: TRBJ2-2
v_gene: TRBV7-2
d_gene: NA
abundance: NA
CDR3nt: TGTGCCAGCAGCTTAGGCCTAGGCGGGGAGCTGTTTTTT
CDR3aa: CASSLGLGGELFF

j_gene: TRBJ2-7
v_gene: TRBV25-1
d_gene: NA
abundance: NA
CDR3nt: TGTGCCAGCAGATCGGAGGGTACCAAGGGATCCTACGAGCAGTACTTC
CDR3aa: CASRSEGTKGSYEQYF

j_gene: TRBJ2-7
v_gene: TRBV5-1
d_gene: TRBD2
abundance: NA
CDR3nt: TGCGCCAGCAGCTTGTTCAGCGGGAGGGGCTACGAGCAGTACTTC
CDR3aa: CASSLFSGRGYEQYF

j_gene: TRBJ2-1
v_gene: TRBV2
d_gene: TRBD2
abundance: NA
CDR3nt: TGTGCCAGCAGTTTTAGCGGGGGGGGCTACAATGAGCAGTTCTTC
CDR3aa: CASSFSGGGYNEQFF

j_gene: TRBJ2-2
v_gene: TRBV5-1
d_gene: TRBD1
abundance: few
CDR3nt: TGCGCCAGCAGCTTGTTAACGGGACAGGCCGGGGAGCTGTTTTTT
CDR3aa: CASSLLTGQAGELFF

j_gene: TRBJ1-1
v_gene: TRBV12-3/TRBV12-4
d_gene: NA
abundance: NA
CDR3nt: TGTGCCAGCCAGGCACAGGGGAACACTGAAGCTTTCTTT
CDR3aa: CASQAQGNTEAFF

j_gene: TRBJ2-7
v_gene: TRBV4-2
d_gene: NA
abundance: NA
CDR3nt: TGTGCCAGCAGCCAAGAGGGGTTGGGTAGCGGAGTGTACGAGCAGTACTTC
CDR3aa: CASSQEGLGSGVYEQYF

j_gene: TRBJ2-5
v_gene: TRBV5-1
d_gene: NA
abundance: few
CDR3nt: TGCGCCAGCAGCTGGGCAGGGAAAGAGACCCAGTACTTC
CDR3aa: CASSWAGKETQYF

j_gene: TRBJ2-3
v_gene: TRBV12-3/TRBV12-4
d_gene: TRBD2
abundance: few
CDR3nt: TGTGCCAGCAGTCCCTGGACTAGCGGGGGGGCAGATACGCAGTATTTT
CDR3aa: CASSPWTSGGADTQYF

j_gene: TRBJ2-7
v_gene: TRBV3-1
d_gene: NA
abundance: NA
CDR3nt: TGTGCCAGCAGCCAAACCCTGGGGCTCCCCTACGAGCAGTACTTC
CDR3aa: CASSQTLGLPYEQYF

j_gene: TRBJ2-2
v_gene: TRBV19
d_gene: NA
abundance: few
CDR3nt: TGTGCCAGTAGTGGGAGTCGAAGGGGAAGTGGCGGGGAGCTGTTTTTT
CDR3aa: CASSGSRRGSGGELFF